This TCR beta chain was profiled in a study of OX40 agonist ivuxolimab in advanced cancers. The germline V gene has CDR1 GTSNPN and CDR2 SVGIG (reference sequence). Germline trimming cut 3 bases from V and 4 bases from J; bases unmatched to any gene: 4. The CDR3 runs to 15 residues. The protocol was immunoSEQ multiplex PCR, while the TCRdb copy is restricted to in-frame clones and leaves out a portion. The repertoire has 40,000 or so clones, about 90% of them found once; the top ten carry about 0.37%. In this sample, this clone turned up a few times. Patients with a history of autoimmune disease or on systemic immunosuppression were excluded.

V is TRBV30 and J is TRBJ2-1; 12 positions agree with TRBD2. The receptor was derived from an adult with an advanced solid tumor such as melanoma, head and neck, liver or kidney cancer. This sample comprised CD4+ or CD8+ T cells sorted from blood, obtained in a trial of the OX40 agonist ivuxolimab. In DNA, the CDR3 is TGTGCCTGGAGGCTAGCGGGAGGGCCTTACAATGAGCAGTTCTTC. This codes for CAWRLAGGPYNEQFF.